These 21 T cell receptor beta chains were all obtained from the same sample, sequenced in a study of shared clonotypes between healthy human individuals. Method: immunoSEQ multiplex PCR; TCRdb's copy keeps in-frame clones and lacks some. The sample holds 550,000 to 800,000 clones; approximately 74% are singletons and the top ten take approximately 1.7%. The sequenced sample was memory CD4+ T cells sorted from blood. Subset indicated: CD45RA-negative fraction. These receptors all stem from a woman between 25 and 40 years old in good health.

This chain uses TRBV13 with TRBJ2-7, with 11 bases aligning to TRBD2. The CDR3 contains 14 residues. Looked up from germline, CDR1 is PRHDT and CDR2 is FYEKMQ (reference sequence). V shed 7 bases, J shed 4 bases, and the junction held 6 bases outside the gene matches. The CDR3 protein is CASTGLAGSYEQYF. The CDR3 nucleotides read TGTGCCAGCACCGGACTAGCGGGTAGTTACGAGCAGTACTTC.

The rearrangement uses TRBV5-8 and TRBJ2-3; no firm D call. This CDR3 comprises 15 residues. With 0 bases removed from V and 0 bases from J, the gap between germline ends came to 8 bases. Germline V gene sequence: CDR1 SGHTS, CDR2 YDEGEE. The CDR3 DNA reads TGTGCCAGCAGCTTGGAGTGGGTTAGCACAGATACGCAGTATTTT. Protein product: CASSLEWVSTDTQYF.

The J gene is TRBJ1-3, the V gene TRBV28, with 10 bases identical to TRBD1. Germline CDR1 and CDR2: MDHEN and SYDVKM. The CDR3 length is 17 residues. J lost 4 bases, V lost 4 bases, and 10 bases had no gene match. The chain's CDR3 is CASSSSGTGVQGNTIYF. CDR3 DNA sequence: TGTGCCAGCAGTTCATCCGGGACAGGGGTTCAAGGAAACACCATATATTTT.

The V gene is TRBV28, the J gene TRBJ2-7; TRBD2 is a possible D gene (7 bases). Germline V CDR1 and CDR2: MDHEN, SYDVKM. The CDR3 runs to 15 residues. V lost 2 bases and J 0 bases, leaving 11 bases between the germline ends. The CDR3 loop is CASSLGGGGSYEQYF. CDR3 sequence (DNA): TGTGCCAGCAGTTTAGGGGGAGGGGGCTCCTACGAGCAGTACTTC.

CDR3 residues: CASSLGGSGGYTF. In nucleotides, the CDR3 is TGTGCCAGCAGCTTAGGAGGGTCGGGAGGCTACACCTTC. The chain combines TRBV7-9 with TRBJ1-2; no clear D gene. CDR1 and CDR2 from the germline V gene are SEHNR and FQNEAQ (reference sequence). Trimming stripped 1 base from V and 8 bases from J, with 11 bases between. This CDR3 comprises 13 residues.

Only one count was recorded for this clone. The chain has TRBV6-6 and TRBJ1-5; 8 bases align to TRBD1. V was clipped by 2 bases and J by 7 bases; unmatched bases: 7. The length of the CDR3 is 15 residues. CDR1 is MNHNY and CDR2 is SVGAGI in the germline V gene (reference sequence). The CDR3 region is CASSYGIQGGQPQHF. DNA for the CDR3: TGTGCCAGCAGTTACGGTATACAGGGGGGCCAGCCCCAGCATTTT.

The V gene is TRBV7-6, the J gene TRBJ1-3, with 7 bases lining up with TRBD1. Looked up from germline, CDR1 is SGHVS and CDR2 is FNYEAQ. V trimming: 5 bases; J trimming: 0 bases; junction bases outside the gene matches: 4. The CDR3 loop spans 15 amino acids. DNA for the CDR3: TGTGCCAGCAGCGCGGGACAGCTCTCTGGAAACACCATATATTTT. Translating it yields CASSAGQLSGNTIYF.

This clone occurred a few times. CDR3: CASSQPGGVREKLFF. For the CDR3, the DNA is TGCGCCAGCAGTCAACCCGGGGGCGTCAGAGAAAAACTGTTTTTT. The rearrangement uses TRBV23-1 and TRBJ1-4; TRBD1 might be the D (6 bases). TRBV23-1 is designated an ORF whose function remains uncertain. This CDR3 is built from 15 residues. Trimming took 2 bases from V and 8 from J, leaving 15 bases between them.

This clone was picked up many times. The chain has TRBV5-1 and TRBJ2-5, with D perhaps TRBD1 or TRBD2 (6 bases each). The V end lost 0 bases, the J end lost 5 bases, and 17 bases lay between the germline ends. The V gene's germline CDR1 is SGHRS and CDR2 YFSETQ. The CDR3 is 16 amino acids. DNA for the CDR3: TGCGCCAGCAGCTTGGCTCAAGGGGGAGGAGTGGAGACCCAGTACTTC. Protein sequence: CASSLAQGGGVETQYF.

This clone was counted a few times. V gene TRBV27 combines with J gene TRBJ2-2; TRBD1 is a possible D gene (5 bases). V was shortened by 6 bases and J by 6 bases, with 8 bases between the two germline ends. The CDR3 is 12 amino acids. Germline loops: CDR1 MNHEY, CDR2 SMNVEV (reference sequence). Written as DNA, the CDR3 is TGTGCCAGCAGAGTAGGGGCCGGGGAGCTGTTTTTT. Its protein product is CASRVGAGELFF.

The chain carries TRBV7-3 and TRBJ2-2; 10 bases are shared with TRBD2. Germline trimming cut 6 bases from V and 3 bases from J; bases unmatched to any gene: 4. This CDR3 spans 15 amino acids. Per germline, CDR1 SGHTA and CDR2 FQGTGA. In DNA form, the CDR3 reads TGTGCCAGCAGTAGGACTAGCGGATACACCGGGGAGCTGTTTTTT. Translating it yields CASSRTSGYTGELFF.

J is TRBJ2-4 and V is TRBV5-1, with no clear D. The CDR3 consists of 14 residues. Trimming took off 3 bases at V and 0 bases at J, with 7 bases between the two ends. CDR1 and CDR2 from the germline V gene are SGHRS and YFSETQ. CDR3 DNA sequence: TGCGCCAGCAGCTCTTCGTTAGCCAAAAACATTCAGTACTTC. Translation: CASSSSLAKNIQYF.

J is TRBJ1-6 and V is TRBV28; the D gene is possibly TRBD1 (6 bases). In germline, CDR1 is MDHEN, CDR2 SYDVKM. Trimming took 5 bases from V and 5 from J, leaving 16 bases between them. The CDR3 is 16 amino acids. The CDR3 DNA reads TGTGCCAGCAGTCCCGGGGGCAGGCACCATAATTCACCCCTCCACTTT. Its protein is CASSPGGRHHNSPLHF.

This chain joins TRBV30 and TRBJ1-3; TRBD1 matches at 7 bases. Looked up from germline, CDR1 is GTSNPN and CDR2 is SVGIG (reference sequence). The trim removed 2 bases at V and 3 bases at J, leaving 4 bases unmatched. The CDR3 has 14 residues. CDR3 region: CAWSKGAFGNTIYF. The CDR3 DNA reads as TGTGCCTGGAGTAAGGGGGCATTTGGAAACACCATATATTTT.

The chain joins TRBV2 to TRBJ2-4; D uncertain. The CDR3 is 16 residues long. Germline assignment: CDR1 SNHLY and CDR2 FYNNEI. Trimming removed 5 bases from V and 0 bases from J, with 14 bases in between. CDR3 amino acids: CASSPPLNLAKNIQYF. The CDR3 nucleotides are TGTGCCAGCAGTCCCCCCTTAAATCTAGCCAAAAACATTCAGTACTTC.

The J gene is TRBJ2-5, the V gene TRBV5-1; 9 positions agree with TRBD1. The V gene's germline CDR1 is SGHRS and CDR2 YFSETQ. This CDR3 is built from 15 residues. The V and J ends lost 3 bases and 11 bases, in that order; junction bases with no gene match: 14. The CDR3 spells CASSSGQGDVQLQYF. The CDR3 DNA follows: TGCGCCAGCAGCTCGGGACAGGGCGACGTCCAACTTCAGTACTTC.

The V gene is TRBV28, the J gene TRBJ1-5, with D perhaps matching TRBD1 (6 bases). The CDR3 is made up of 13 amino acids. Germline lookup yields CDR1 MDHEN and CDR2 SYDVKM. CDR3 bases: TGTGCTGGCGGGGCAGGGGCAAATCAGCCCCAGCATTTT. Protein: CAGGAGANQPQHF. Based on the CDR3 plus reference TRBV28 and TRBJ1-5, the full variable domain is DVKVTQSSRYLVKRTGEKVFLECVQDMDHENMFWYRQDPGLGLRLIYFSYDVKMKEKGDIPEGYSVSREKKERFSLILESASTNQTSMYLCAGGAGANQPQHFGDGTRLSIL.

V usage is TRBV10-3 and J usage is TRBJ1-2, with D possibly TRBD1 on 5 matching bases. V was cut by 6 bases and J by 4 bases, with 15 bases left in between. The CDR3 has 14 amino acids. The germline V gene encodes CDR1 ENHRY and CDR2 SYGVKD. CDR3 nucleotide sequence: TGTGCCATCAGGACAGAACGACAGAGCTATGGCTACACCTTC. Translation: CAIRTERQSYGYTF.

This chain connects TRBV9 to TRBJ1-2; D gene ambiguous. This CDR3 has 13 residues. Trimming cost V 4 bases and J 1 base, with 8 bases left between them. The germline CDR1 and CDR2 sequences are SGDLS and YYNGEE. CDR3 residues: CASSPRFNYGYTF. The CDR3 DNA reads as TGTGCCAGCAGCCCCCGATTTAACTATGGCTACACCTTC.

The rearrangement links TRBV28 to TRBJ1-1, with D hard to call. Germline CDR1 is MDHEN and CDR2 is SYDVKM. The V end lost 6 bases, the J end lost 3 bases, and 8 bases lay between the germline ends. The CDR3 covers 12 residues. Written as DNA, the CDR3 is TGTGCCAGCAGGCAGACTTACACTGAAGCTTTCTTT. It translates to CASRQTYTEAFF.

With regard to this clone: A read error is possible here, since a much larger clone lies one base away. CDR3 nucleotide sequence: TGCGCCAGCAGCTTGGGACAGATCACCGGGGAGCTGTTTTTT. Its protein product is CASSLGQITGELFF. This rearrangement joins TRBV5-1 to TRBJ2-2, with D possibly being TRBD1 (5 bases). Germline V CDR1 and CDR2: SGHRS, YFSETQ. V dropped 0 bases and J dropped 4 bases, with 7 bases sitting between them. This CDR3 spans 14 amino acids. The full variable domain, rest sourced from reference TRBV5-1 and TRBJ2-2, is KAGVTQTPRYLIKTRGQQVTLSCSPISGHRSVSWYQQTPGQGLQFLFEYFSETQRNKGNFPGRFSGRQFSNSRSEMNVSTLELGDSALYLCASSLGQITGELFFGEGSRLTVL.